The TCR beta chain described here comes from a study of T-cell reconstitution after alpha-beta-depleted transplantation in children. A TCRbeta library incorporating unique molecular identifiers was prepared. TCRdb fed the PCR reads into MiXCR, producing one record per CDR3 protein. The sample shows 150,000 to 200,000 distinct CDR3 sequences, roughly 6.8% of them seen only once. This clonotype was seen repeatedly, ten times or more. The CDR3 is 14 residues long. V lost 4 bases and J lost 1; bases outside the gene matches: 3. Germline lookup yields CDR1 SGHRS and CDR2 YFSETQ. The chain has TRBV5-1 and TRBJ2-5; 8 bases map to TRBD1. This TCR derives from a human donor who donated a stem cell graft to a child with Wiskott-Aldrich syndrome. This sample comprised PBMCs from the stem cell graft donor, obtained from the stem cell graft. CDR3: CASSHGTGQETQYF. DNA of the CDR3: TGCGCCAGCAGCCACGGGACAGGCCAAGAGACCCAGTACTTC. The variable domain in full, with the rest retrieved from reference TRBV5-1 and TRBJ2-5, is KAGVTQTPRYLIKTRGQQVTLSCSPISGHRSVSWYQQTPGQGLQFLFEYFSETQRNKGNFPGRFSGRQFSNSRSEMNVSTLELGDSALYLCASSHGTGQETQYFGPGTRLLVL.